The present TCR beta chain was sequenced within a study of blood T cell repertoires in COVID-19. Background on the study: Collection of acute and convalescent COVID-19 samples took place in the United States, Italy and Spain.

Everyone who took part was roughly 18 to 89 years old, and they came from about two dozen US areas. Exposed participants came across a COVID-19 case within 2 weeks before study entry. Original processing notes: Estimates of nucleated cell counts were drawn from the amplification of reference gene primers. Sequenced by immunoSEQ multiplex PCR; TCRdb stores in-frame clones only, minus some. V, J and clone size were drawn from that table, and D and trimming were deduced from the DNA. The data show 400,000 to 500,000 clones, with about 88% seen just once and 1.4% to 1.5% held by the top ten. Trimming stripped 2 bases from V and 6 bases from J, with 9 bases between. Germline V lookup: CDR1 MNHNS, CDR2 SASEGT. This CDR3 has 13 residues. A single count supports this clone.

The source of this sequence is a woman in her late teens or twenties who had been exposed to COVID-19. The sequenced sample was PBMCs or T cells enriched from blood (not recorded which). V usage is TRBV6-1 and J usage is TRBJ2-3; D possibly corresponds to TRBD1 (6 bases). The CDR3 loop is CASSEQGRDTQYF. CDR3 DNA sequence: TGTGCCAGCAGTGAACAGGGGCGGGATACGCAGTATTTT.